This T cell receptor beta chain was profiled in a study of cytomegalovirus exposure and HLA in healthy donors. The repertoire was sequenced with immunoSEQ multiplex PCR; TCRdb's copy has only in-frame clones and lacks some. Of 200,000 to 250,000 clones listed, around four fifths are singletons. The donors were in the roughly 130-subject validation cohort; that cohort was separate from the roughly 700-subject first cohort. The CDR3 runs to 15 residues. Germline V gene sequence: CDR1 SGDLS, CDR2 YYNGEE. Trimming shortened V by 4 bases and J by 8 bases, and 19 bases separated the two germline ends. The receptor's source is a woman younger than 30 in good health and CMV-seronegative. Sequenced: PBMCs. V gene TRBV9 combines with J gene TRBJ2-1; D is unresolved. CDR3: CASSPRALWVDEQFF. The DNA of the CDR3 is TGTGCCAGCAGCCCCCGGGCCTTATGGGTAGATGAGCAGTTCTTC.